This T cell receptor beta chain originates from a study of blood T cell repertoires in COVID-19. At the level of the study: Specimens from acute and convalescent COVID-19 originated in the United States, Italy and Spain. The analysed material was cDNA or gDNA that came from T cells, B-cell-depleted T cells, or PBMCs.

Germline values: CDR1 SNHLY, CDR2 FYNNEI. The ends lost 4 bases at V and 8 bases at J; junction bases unmatched: 7. The CDR3 runs to 15 residues. Per the original methods: Reference gene primer amplification yielded estimated nucleated cell counts. Sequencing used immunoSEQ multiplex PCR; TCRdb keeps in-frame clones, though not all of them. That table furnishes V, J and clone size, whereas the DNA furnished D and trimming. The sample contains 150,000 to 200,000 clones, about 76% of which appear only once. The sample taken for sequencing was peripheral blood. This chain joins TRBV2 and TRBJ2-2, with 10 bases that match TRBD2. The clonotype comes from a woman in her forties or fifties with active or convalescent COVID-19. The CDR3 DNA is TGTGCCAGCAGTGGTCAGCGGGAGGGCCCTGGGGAGCTGTTTTTT. This codes for CASSGQREGPGELFF.